This T cell receptor beta chain is from a study of blood T cells in healthy people across ages (dated by TCRdb to between 2014 and 2017). With regard to the full study: In model experiments, roughly one uniquely barcoded TCR beta cDNA molecule per two T cells was captured by template switching. Two additional independent replicas of 1 million unique cDNA reads from the same blood draw were analyzed for two donors (one aged 18 to 30 and one aged 80 or older). The donors were divided into four age groups: young (average around 15 years), middle-aged (approximately 39), aged (approximately 59) and long-lived (nearly 85). To track age-related changes in TCR beta repertoire diversity, the study relied on deep sequencing normalized with unique cDNA molecular identifiers. To avoid experimental bias, donors of different ages were spread randomly across the sequencing lanes. What the study reported, not specific to this receptor: Compared with the aged group, more naive CD4+ T cells, fewer expanded clones and increased TCR diversity were shown by the long-lived group, suggesting age selection. Conclusive comparison of naive and antigen-experienced compartments was prevented by the profiling of bulk unsorted PBMCs. Because donor CMV infection status was unknown, age-related changes in expanded clonotypes were potentially confounded. Observed TCR beta diversity per million T cells fell roughly linearly with age, and a significant reduction was already apparent by age roughly 41. The percentage of naive T cells measured by flow cytometry correlated strongly with observed TCR beta diversity. Estimates of total diversity based on one million sequenced T cells were considered lower bounds and underestimates.

The method behind the library was 5' RACE. Sequenced using an Illumina HiSeq 2500. The second PCR ran for roughly 6 to 11 cycles and used a J-beta primer mix along with a sample-barcoded 5' primer. A template-switch 5' adaptor carrying 12 random nucleotides introduced a unique molecular identifier onto each TCR beta cDNA molecule. Each sample yielded at least 3 million CDR3-containing paired-end reads. All of the RNA was converted into first-strand cDNA using the Mint cDNA synthesis kit, with a TRBC-specific oligonucleotide serving as the primer. Following uracil-DNA glycosylase treatment, all cDNA underwent a first 18-cycle PCR with the universal primers M1SS and BC2_uni_R. Per the authors' processing: Each sample was normalized by randomly selecting 1 million high-quality reads, each carrying a distinct molecular identifier. Reads sharing molecular identifiers were discarded rather than binned into consensus sequences. CDR3 identification, clonotype clustering and error correction used MiTCR with a Q25 quality threshold and the strictest error-elimination algorithm. A nonparametric unseen species model with Euler transformation was used to estimate lower-bound total TCR beta diversity. TCRdb itself trimmed the public reads at Q25 with fastp, ran MiXCR and retained productive beta chains. All rows with the same CDR3 protein become a single entry with the most common DNA and genes. These V and J calls are TCRdb output, not the study's own analysis. Recorded for this sample are about 1,400,000 distinct CDR3 sequences; approximately 63% of them occurred a single time. 5% to 7% of the sample is taken by the ten largest.

This clonotype was detected a few times. What antigen it recognizes has not been identified. Base qualities are not recorded, but no much larger clone differs from it by a single base. The roughly 42 donors, aged about 6 to 100 years, were systemically healthy Caucasian individuals from Russia. Roughly 11 milliliters of peripheral blood were drawn from each donor into EDTA-treated Vacutainer tubes. Ficoll-Paque density-gradient centrifugation was used to isolate PBMCs, with at least 6 million per sample. Trizol reagent was used to extract total RNA from the PBMCs, yielding at least 5.5 micrograms per sample. Naive CD45RAhigh/CD27high T cell percentages were measured by flow cytometry on a PBMC aliquot from every donor. The cysteine opens and the phenylalanine closes a CDR3 of 17 amino acids. Kept here is only the CDR3 DNA, which spans 51 bases and is read in frame from base 1. The germline V gene supplies CDR1 MGHRA and CDR2 YSYEKL.

This receptor chain uses TRBV4-1 and TRBJ2-5; TRBD2 agrees with 14 junctional bases. Matching the DNA end better, TRBJ2-7 makes the J call doubtful. This clonotype originated in a man younger than 30 in good health. Material: blood. The CDR3 reads as follows: CASSQEKGLAGDHEQYF. The DNA sequence follows: TGCGCCAGCAGCCAAGAAAAGGGACTAGCGGGGGACCACGAGCAGTACTTC.